Presented here are 24 T cell receptor beta chains from one specimen sequenced in a study of T cell responses to AZD1222 COVID-19 vaccine. Here immunoSEQ multiplex PCR was the method, and the copy in TCRdb shows in-frame clones only, minus some. The sample contains fewer than 120,000 clones, 70% to 90% of which appear only once. Sequences were derived from peripheral blood, sampled on day 0 of AZD1222 vaccination. The receptors derive from an adult in good health.

The genes are TRBV10-2 and TRBJ1-1; no reliable D call. In germline, CDR1 is WSHSY, CDR2 SAAADI. V gave up 8 bases and J gave up 1 base, with 8 bases separating them. The length of the CDR3 is 12 residues. The CDR3 region has the DNA TGCGCCAGCCGAGAGGGGAACACTGAAGCTTTCTTT. This translates into CASREGNTEAFF.

This clone has a single count. The rearrangement joins TRBV7-3 to TRBJ1-1; the match to TRBD1 covers 12 bases. This CDR3 has 16 residues. Germline CDR1 reads SGHTA; CDR2 reads FQGTGA. V dropped 5 bases and J dropped 3; count of bases not matched to a gene: 7. Here the CDR3 reads CASSQGTGGAYTEAFF. The CDR3 DNA reads TGTGCCAGCAGCCAGGGGACAGGGGGCGCGTACACTGAAGCTTTCTTT. Supplemented by reference TRBV7-3 and TRBJ1-1, the full variable domain reads GAGVSQTPSNKVTEKGKYVELRCDPISGHTALYWYRQSLGQGPEFLIYFQGTGAADDSGLPNDRFFAVRPEGSVSTLKIQRTERGDSAVYLCASSQGTGGAYTEAFFGQGTRLTVV.

J is TRBJ2-7 and V is TRBV28; D gene uncertain. The V end lost 4 bases, the J end lost 5 bases, and 12 bases lay between the germline ends. Germline values: CDR1 MDHEN, CDR2 SYDVKM. The CDR3 is made up of 13 amino acids. CDR3 nucleotides: TGTGCCAGCAGTTCCCCCTCCCCCCACGAGCAGTACTTC. This codes for CASSSPSPHEQYF.

This clone was seen a few times. The CDR3 coding sequence is TGTGCCAGCAGTGAAACAGGGACAGGGGATGGATATGGCTACACCTTC. Protein: CASSETGTGDGYGYTF. The chain employs TRBV6-4 and TRBJ1-2; TRBD1 matches at 10 bases. V shed 3 bases and J 5 bases; nucleotides not matched to a gene: 9. Germline assignment: CDR1 MRHNA and CDR2 SNTAGT. This CDR3 region has 16 residues.

The chain has TRBV7-2 and TRBJ1-3, with D perhaps TRBD1 (5 bases). Germline CDR1 reads SGHTA; CDR2 reads FQGNSA. The length of the CDR3 is 16 residues. V lost 5 bases and J 1 base, leaving 15 bases between the germline ends. The CDR3 spells CASSISRGGSGNTIYF. The CDR3 nucleotides read TGTGCCAGCAGCATCAGTAGGGGCGGGTCTGGAAACACCATATATTTT.

The V call is TRBV5-1, the J call TRBJ1-1; D is unresolved. V gave up 0 bases and J gave up 1 base, with 7 bases separating them. CDR3 length equals 14 residues. In germline, CDR1 is SGHRS, CDR2 YFSETQ. The CDR3 loop is CASSLDPANTEAFF. The DNA of the CDR3 is TGCGCCAGCAGCTTGGACCCGGCGAACACTGAAGCTTTCTTT. Full variable domain (remainder filled in from reference TRBV5-1 and TRBJ1-1): KAGVTQTPRYLIKTRGQQVTLSCSPISGHRSVSWYQQTPGQGLQFLFEYFSETQRNKGNFPGRFSGRQFSNSRSEMNVSTLELGDSALYLCASSLDPANTEAFFGQGTRLTVV.

This rearrangement joins TRBV28 to TRBJ1-1, with a tentative D call TRBD1 (5 bases). This CDR3 region has 14 residues. V lost 6 bases and J lost 1, with 12 bases in between. Germline V gene data show CDR1 as MDHEN and CDR2 as SYDVKM. The CDR3 bases are TGTGCCAGCAGGCCGGGACCGTCGAACACTGAAGCTTTCTTT. This gives the protein CASRPGPSNTEAFF.

The rearrangement joins TRBV18 to TRBJ2-7; 12 bases are a match to TRBD1. Germline V CDR1 and CDR2: KGHSH, LQKENI. This CDR3 contains 15 residues. J lost 5 bases, V lost 3 bases, and 5 bases had no gene match. This chain's CDR3 is CASSPGTGGRDEQYF. In DNA, the CDR3 is TGTGCCAGCTCACCTGGGACAGGGGGCAGGGACGAGCAGTACTTC.

The chain joins TRBV28 to TRBJ1-1, with no clear D. V lost 9 bases, J lost 1 base, and 15 bases lay in between. Germline assignment: CDR1 MDHEN and CDR2 SYDVKM. The CDR3 spans 14 residues. The CDR3 here is CASCPAGGNTEAFF. Here the CDR3 DNA reads TGTGCCAGTTGCCCGGCGGGAGGGAACACTGAAGCTTTCTTT.

The chain combines TRBV5-1 with TRBJ2-7; D call uncertain. Germline CDR1 reads SGHRS; CDR2 reads YFSETQ. Trimming removed 0 bases at V and 2 bases at J, with 9 bases between. The CDR3 sequence is 14 residues long. The CDR3 loop reads CASSLDGRTYEQYF. The CDR3 nucleotides are TGCGCCAGCAGCTTGGACGGTAGGACCTACGAGCAGTACTTC.

CDR3 DNA sequence: TGTGCCAGCTCACGAGGGGATGGGGACACTGAAGCTTTCTTT. Its protein product is CASSRGDGDTEAFF. The genes are TRBV18 and TRBJ1-1, with TRBD1 as a possible D gene (5 bases). Germline V lookup: CDR1 KGHSH, CDR2 LQKENI. CDR3 length equals 14 residues. Trimming took 4 bases from V and 3 from J, leaving 12 bases between them.

V gene TRBV5-1 combines with J gene TRBJ1-1; no clear D. From germline, CDR1 is SGHRS and CDR2 YFSETQ. The V and J ends lost 0 bases and 7 bases respectively, with 10 bases between them. The CDR3 loop spans 13 amino acids. Here the CDR3 reads CASSLAGRDEAFF. The CDR3 DNA reads TGCGCCAGCAGCTTGGCCGGGAGGGATGAAGCTTTCTTT.

The chain has TRBV2 and TRBJ2-7; 11 bases map to TRBD2. Germline-derived CDR1 and CDR2 are SNHLY and FYNNEI. J gave up 1 base and V 2 bases, and 19 bases lay outside the gene matches. The CDR3 spans 21 residues. The CDR3 region is CASSEPGDPTSGTHTSYEQYF. DNA for the CDR3: TGTGCCAGCAGTGAACCGGGGGACCCGACTAGCGGGACACACACATCCTACGAGCAGTACTTC.

The chain combines TRBV3-1 (or the pseudogene TRBV3-2) with TRBJ1-5; D uncertain. The CDR3 loop spans 14 amino acids. V was cut by 6 bases and J by 0 bases, with 9 bases left in between. Germline loops: CDR1 LGHDT, CDR2 YNNKEL (reference sequence). Here the CDR3 DNA reads TGTGCCAGCAGAAGGGTGGATAGCAATCAGCCCCAGCATTTT. Amino acids: CASRRVDSNQPQHF.

The chain recombines TRBV28 with TRBJ2-1; no clear D. CDR3 length equals 12 residues. V lost 3 bases to trimming and J lost 12 bases, with 12 bases between them. The V gene's germline CDR1 is MDHEN and CDR2 SYDVKM. CDR3 bases: TGTGCCAGCAGTTTTCCCGCTGCTGGGCAGTTCTTC. Its translation: CASSFPAAGQFF.

This chain links TRBV6-2 or TRBV6-3 with TRBJ2-7, with 8 bases fitting TRBD1. V lost 6 bases, J lost 4 bases, and 8 bases stayed unmatched. Germline CDR1 and CDR2: MNHEY and SVGEGT. There are 14 residues in the CDR3. This CDR3 reads CASSDRGSSYEQYF. The CDR3 coding sequence is TGTGCCAGCAGCGACAGGGGAAGTTCTTACGAGCAGTACTTC.

V gene TRBV28 combines with J gene TRBJ1-2; D might be TRBD1 (6 bases). Germline V CDR1 and CDR2: MDHEN, SYDVKM. The CDR3 spans 14 residues. Deletions cut 6 bases from V and 4 bases from J, with 15 bases between. This CDR3 reads CASRRDTGGYGYTF. The CDR3 coding sequence is TGTGCCAGCAGACGGGACACCGGAGGCTATGGCTACACCTTC.

The chain couples TRBV6-2 or TRBV6-3 to TRBJ1-5; 9 bases align to TRBD1. Germline V gene sequence: CDR1 MNHEY, CDR2 SVGEGT. V dropped 5 bases and J dropped 4; count of bases not matched to a gene: 3. The CDR3 spans 14 residues. The CDR3 spells CASSTGTGNQPQHF. The CDR3 DNA is TGTGCCAGCAGTACTGGGACAGGGAATCAGCCCCAGCATTTT.

This chain joins TRBV5-6 and TRBJ2-5; 9 bases fit TRBD1. CDR3 length: 14 amino acids. V lost 3 bases, J lost 1 base, and 1 base stayed unmatched. Germline CDR1 reads SGHDT; CDR2 reads YYEEEE. The CDR3 sequence is CASSSQGAQETQYF. CDR3 sequence (DNA): TGTGCCAGCAGCTCACAGGGGGCCCAAGAGACCCAGTACTTC.

This chain joins TRBV7-2 and TRBJ2-1; TRBD2 matches 12 bases. The J segment lost 1 base and the V segment lost 6 bases, leaving 4 bases of the junction unmatched. The CDR3 sequence is 16 residues long. Looked up from germline, CDR1 is SGHTA and CDR2 is FQGNSA. CDR3: CASSQTSGGSYNEQFF. DNA for the CDR3: TGTGCCAGCAGTCAGACTAGCGGGGGTTCCTACAATGAGCAGTTCTTC.

This chain joins TRBV9 and TRBJ1-1, with TRBD1 as a possible D gene (5 bases). V lost 6 bases to trimming and J lost 1 base, with 13 bases between them. Per the germline V gene, CDR1 is SGDLS and CDR2 is YYNGEE. This CDR3 is built from 14 residues. The CDR3 region is CASNTGDANTEAFF. Here the CDR3 DNA reads TGTGCCAGCAATACCGGGGACGCGAACACTGAAGCTTTCTTT.

On this clone: Sequence at one end of the junction differs from germline and may be a read error. The V call is TRBV18, the J call TRBJ2-1, with 8 bases that match TRBD2. This CDR3 has 15 amino acids. The V gene's germline CDR1 is KGHSH and CDR2 LQKENI. Here the CDR3 reads CASSPLSGGGSEQFF. CDR3 sequence (DNA): TGTGCCAGCTCCCCACTTTCGGGGGGGGGCAGTGAGCAGTTCTTC. The complete variable domain, with remaining parts taken from reference TRBV18 and TRBJ2-1, reads NAGVMQNPRHLVRRRGQEARLRCSPMKGHSHVYWYRQLPEEGLKFMVYLQKENIIDESGMPKERFSAEFPKEGPSILRIQQVVRGDSAAYFCASSPLSGGGSEQFFGPGTRLTVL.

This chain links TRBV27 with TRBJ2-2; D is possibly TRBD1 (6 bases). The germline V and J ends were trimmed by 4 bases and 1 base, with 10 bases remaining between them. The CDR3 contains 15 residues. Germline CDR1 and CDR2: MNHEY and SMNVEV (reference sequence). The CDR3 nucleotides are TGTGCCAGCAGTTATTCGACAGGGAACACCGGGGAGCTGTTTTTT. Translated: CASSYSTGNTGELFF.

V usage is TRBV4-1 and J usage is TRBJ2-5; 8 nucleotides match TRBD2. The ends lost 0 bases at V and 2 bases at J; junction bases unmatched: 17. This CDR3 is built from 20 residues. The germline CDR1 and CDR2 sequences are MGHRA and YSYEKL. CDR3 loop: CASSQDGGTSVLAVQETQYF. The CDR3 nucleotides read TGCGCCAGCAGCCAAGACGGGGGGACTAGTGTGCTAGCGGTTCAAGAGACCCAGTACTTC.